These 29 T cell receptor beta chains came from one sample sequenced in a study of blood T cell repertoires in COVID-19. Here immunoSEQ multiplex PCR was the method, and the copy in TCRdb shows in-frame clones only, minus some. Of 200,000 to 300,000 clones listed, approximately 90% are singletons. The sample comprised PBMCs or T cells enriched from blood (not recorded which). The origin of the receptors is a man aged 45-65 years who had been exposed to COVID-19.

V usage is TRBV28 and J usage is TRBJ1-1; 11 bases map to TRBD1. Germline CDR1 is MDHEN and CDR2 is SYDVKM. CDR3 size: 17 residues. The V and J ends lost 4 bases and 1 base, in that order; junction bases with no gene match: 8. The CDR3 DNA sequence: TGTGCCAGCAGTTCGATCGGACAGGGGGCCTCGAACACTGAAGCTTTCTTT. Amino acids: CASSSIGQGASNTEAFF.

The CDR3 DNA sequence: TGTGCCAGCAGTGGAGGGGGCGCAGGCTACACCTTC. Amino acid sequence: CASSGGGAGYTF. The chain uses TRBV28 and TRBJ1-2; 7 positions agree with TRBD1. Germline values: CDR1 MDHEN, CDR2 SYDVKM. The CDR3 is made up of 12 amino acids. V lost 5 bases to trimming and J lost 8 bases; unmatched junction nucleotides: 5.

V gene TRBV5-1 combines with J gene TRBJ2-1; 10 positions match TRBD2. V shed 3 bases and J 8 bases; nucleotides not matched to a gene: 8. The CDR3 contains 15 residues. Germline V lookup: CDR1 SGHRS, CDR2 YFSETQ. The CDR3 sequence: CASSWSGGAIYEQFF. For the CDR3, the DNA is TGCGCCAGCAGCTGGAGCGGGGGGGCAATCTATGAGCAGTTCTTC.

This rearrangement joins TRBV5-4 to TRBJ1-1; D unresolved. This CDR3 has 17 amino acids. V lost 5 bases and J lost 2, with 22 bases in between. Germline CDR1 reads SGHNT; CDR2 reads YYREEE (reference sequence). The CDR3 here is CASSKPSLTPRNTEAFF. DNA for the CDR3: TGTGCCAGCAGTAAACCGTCATTAACCCCCAGAAACACTGAAGCTTTCTTT. The whole variable domain, filled in from reference TRBV5-4 and TRBJ1-1, reads ETGVTQSPTHLIKTRGQQVTLRCSSQSGHNTVSWYQQALGQGPQFIFQYYREEENGRGNFPPRFSGLQFPNYSSELNVNALELDDSALYLCASSKPSLTPRNTEAFFGQGTRLTVV.

The V gene is TRBV18, the J gene TRBJ1-1; D is unclear. The CDR3 runs to 15 residues. V shed 0 bases and J shed 0 bases, with 8 bases lying between them. CDR1 is KGHSH and CDR2 is LQKENI in the germline V gene. CDR3 bases: TGTGCCAGCTCACCACCGAACAGAATGAACACTGAAGCTTTCTTT. Translated: CASSPPNRMNTEAFF.

The rearrangement joins TRBV2 to TRBJ1-2; possible D gene TRBD1, 6 bases. The ends were cut back, 6 bases at V and 2 bases at J, with 10 bases in the middle. CDR3 length: 13 amino acids. In germline, CDR1 is SNHLY, CDR2 FYNNEI. CDR3 nucleotide sequence: TGTGCCAGCAGGGACAGTTCCAACTATGGCTACACCTTC. It codes for CASRDSSNYGYTF.

DNA of the CDR3: TGTGCCAGCAGTGTCGACAGGAACAATGAGCAGTTCTTC. Translating it yields CASSVDRNNEQFF. The genes are TRBV27 and TRBJ2-1; D may be TRBD1 (6 bases). In germline, CDR1 is MNHEY, CDR2 SMNVEV (reference sequence). The ends were cut back, 5 bases at V and 5 bases at J, with 10 bases in the middle. This CDR3 contains 13 residues.

J is TRBJ1-1 and V is TRBV9, with 7 nucleotides matching TRBD1. Germline CDR1 SGDLS, CDR2 YYNGEE. The CDR3 spans 15 residues. V was pared by 3 bases and J by 0 bases, with 5 bases of the junction left unmatched. CDR3 bases: TGTGCCAGCAGCGCAGGGGGACAGCTGAACACTGAAGCTTTCTTT. The encoded protein is CASSAGGQLNTEAFF.

The chain employs TRBV6-5 and TRBJ1-2; tentative D call: TRBD1 (5 bases). The CDR3 runs 13 residues. V dropped 2 bases and J dropped 7 bases, with 11 bases sitting between them. The germline gives CDR1 MNHEY, CDR2 SVGAGI. CDR3 sequence reads: CASSYDQGGGYTF. The CDR3 region has the DNA TGTGCCAGCAGTTACGATCAGGGAGGTGGCTACACCTTC.

The V gene is TRBV28, the J gene TRBJ1-1; D is possibly TRBD1 (6 bases). Germline V lookup: CDR1 MDHEN, CDR2 SYDVKM. V lost 5 bases, J lost 1 base, and 8 bases lay in between. CDR3 size: 13 residues. The CDR3: CASSLQGNTEAFF. The CDR3 DNA reads TGTGCCAGCAGTCTACAGGGGAACACTGAAGCTTTCTTT.

The V call is TRBV2, the J call TRBJ2-1; TRBD2 matches 7 bases. CDR1 is SNHLY, CDR2 FYNNEI, per germline. The CDR3 totals 13 residues. V shed 6 bases, J shed 4 bases, and the junction held 3 bases outside the gene matches. The CDR3 spells CASRPGGYNEQFF. CDR3 sequence (DNA): TGTGCCAGCAGGCCGGGGGGTTACAATGAGCAGTTCTTC.

The V gene is TRBV7-2, the J gene TRBJ2-1, with unresolved D. CDR1 and CDR2 (germline): SGHTA, FQGNSA. This CDR3 has 14 amino acids. V was shortened by 5 bases and J by 5 bases, with 13 bases between the two germline ends. The CDR3 protein is CASSPALRDNEQFF. As DNA, the CDR3 is TGTGCCAGCAGCCCCGCCCTACGGGACAATGAGCAGTTCTTC.

This chain connects TRBV15 to TRBJ1-4; D call uncertain. The V end lost 0 bases, the J end lost 4 bases, and 9 bases lay between the germline ends. Germline CDR1 and CDR2: LNHNV and YYDKDF (reference sequence). The CDR3 has 15 amino acids. The CDR3: CATSRDPSFNEKLFF. The CDR3 DNA sequence: TGTGCCACCAGCAGAGATCCCAGTTTTAATGAAAAACTGTTTTTT.

The chain combines TRBV3-1 (or the pseudogene TRBV3-2) with TRBJ2-7; D perhaps matches TRBD2 (5 bases). The CDR3 has 13 residues. Per the germline V gene, CDR1 is LGHDT and CDR2 is YNNKEL (reference sequence). Trimming stripped 5 bases from V and 6 bases from J, with 14 bases between. The CDR3 region is CASSFSREGEQYV. The CDR3 DNA sequence: TGTGCCAGCAGCTTCAGTCGAGAGGGCGAGCAGTACGTC.

This chain uses TRBV10-3 with TRBJ1-5; 10 nucleotides line up with TRBD1. After removal of 4 bases from V and 7 bases from J, the junction contained 4 bases not matched to a gene. This CDR3 is built from 14 residues. Germline V lookup: CDR1 ENHRY, CDR2 SYGVKD. The CDR3, as DNA: TGTGCCATCAGTGCAGGGACAGGGGACCAGCCCCAGCATTTT. This gives the protein CAISAGTGDQPQHF.

This chain connects TRBV28 to TRBJ1-3, with TRBD1 matching 11 bases. V lost 3 bases, J lost 11 bases, and 9 bases stayed unmatched. CDR1 is MDHEN and CDR2 is SYDVKM in the germline V gene. CDR3 size: 15 residues. The CDR3 DNA follows: TGTGCCAGCAGTTTCTTGGGACAGGGGGTAAATGCCATATATTTT. Its translation: CASSFLGQGVNAIYF.

The chain carries TRBV28 and TRBJ2-4, with 8 nucleotides matching TRBD2. J was trimmed by 8 bases and V by 7 bases; bases with no gene match: 10. Germline-derived CDR1 and CDR2 are MDHEN and SYDVKM. This CDR3 is 14 amino acids long. Written as DNA, the CDR3 is TGTGCCAGCAACCCGGGAGGGGTAAGATACATTCAGTACTTC. It encodes CASNPGGVRYIQYF.

This chain connects TRBV5-1 to TRBJ1-2; D might be TRBD1 (6 bases). The CDR3 is 15 residues long. V was trimmed by 7 bases and J by 3 bases, leaving 19 bases between them. From germline, CDR1 is SGHRS and CDR2 YFSETQ. CDR3 in DNA: TGCGCCAGCGGACCCACGGGGGGGGGCTACTATGGCTACACCTTC. Its translation: CASGPTGGGYYGYTF.

The CDR3, as DNA: TGTGCCAGCAGCCGAGGAGAGGGGGCAGTCTATGGCTACACCTTC. It encodes CASSRGEGAVYGYTF. V usage is TRBV5-4 and J usage is TRBJ1-2; the match to TRBD1 covers 7 bases. Germline V lookup: CDR1 SGHNT, CDR2 YYREEE (reference sequence). This CDR3 contains 15 residues. The J segment lost 4 bases and the V segment lost 4 bases, leaving 10 bases of the junction unmatched. The full variable domain, its missing parts supplied by reference TRBV5-4 and TRBJ1-2, is ETGVTQSPTHLIKTRGQQVTLRCSSQSGHNTVSWYQQALGQGPQFIFQYYREEENGRGNFPPRFSGLQFPNYSSELNVNALELDDSALYLCASSRGEGAVYGYTFGSGTRLTVV.

The V and J genes are TRBV11-2 and TRBJ2-2; TRBD1 aligns across 7 bases. V shed 3 bases, J shed 4 bases, and the junction held 11 bases outside the gene matches. The CDR3 runs to 17 residues. The germline V gene encodes CDR1 SGHAT and CDR2 FQNNGV. The CDR3 DNA is TGTGCCAGCAGCTTTTGGGTAGACAGGGACCGCACCGGGGAGCTGTTTTTT. This gives the protein CASSFWVDRDRTGELFF.

This clone was counted a single time. This rearrangement joins TRBV18 to TRBJ2-2, with a tentative D call TRBD2 (5 bases). CDR3 length: 17 residues. Germline V gene sequence: CDR1 KGHSH, CDR2 LQKENI. V lost 0 bases and J 1 base, leaving 12 bases between the germline ends. The CDR3 nucleotides are TGTGCCAGCTCACCACCGGCTAGCAGAGGGAACACCGGGGAGCTGTTTTTT. This gives the protein CASSPPASRGNTGELFF.

This rearrangement joins TRBV7-3 to TRBJ1-1; D gene uncertain. The CDR3 has 13 amino acids. CDR1 and CDR2 (germline): SGHTA, FQGTGA. Trimming pared 5 bases from V and 5 bases from J, leaving 12 bases between. DNA of the CDR3: TGTGCCAGCAGCCAAAGAACTTGGACTGAAGCTTTCTTT. It specifies CASSQRTWTEAFF.

The genes are TRBV27 and TRBJ2-7, with 8 nucleotides matching TRBD1. Germline V gene sequence: CDR1 MNHEY, CDR2 SMNVEV (reference sequence). Trimming cost V 5 bases and J 6 bases; bases outside gene matches: 9. The CDR3 has 14 amino acids. CDR3 amino acids: CASSPRTGISEQYF. In DNA form, the CDR3 reads TGTGCCAGCAGTCCTAGGACAGGGATAAGCGAGCAGTACTTC.

V gene TRBV5-1 combines with J gene TRBJ2-5; 9 bases map to TRBD2. The CDR3 extends over 14 amino acids. Germline V CDR1 and CDR2: SGHRS, YFSETQ. J was trimmed by 5 bases and V by 3 bases; bases with no gene match: 5. In nucleotides, the CDR3 is TGCGCCAGCAGCTCGTTTACTAGCGGGGAGACCCAGTACTTC. Translated: CASSSFTSGETQYF.

The rearrangement links TRBV23-1 to TRBJ1-3; D perhaps matches TRBD1 (6 bases). TRBV23-1 counts as an open reading frame of uncertain function. The CDR3 loop spans 15 amino acids. Trimming left V 0 bases short and J 3 bases short, with 9 bases between. Written as DNA, the CDR3 is TGCGCCAGCAGTCAATCACAGGGTGGTGGAAACACCATATATTTT. It translates to CASSQSQGGGNTIYF.

V usage is TRBV5-8 and J usage is TRBJ2-7, with 9 bases lining up with TRBD1. Germline-derived CDR1 and CDR2 are SGHTS and YDEGEE. The CDR3 runs 15 residues. Unmatched junction bases numbered 7, after V lost 4 bases and J lost 2 bases. CDR3 amino acids: CASSPRTGVPYEQYF. In DNA, the CDR3 is TGTGCCAGCAGCCCCCGGACAGGGGTCCCCTACGAGCAGTACTTC.

The chain employs TRBV14 and TRBJ1-2; 7 nucleotides align to TRBD1. V was pared by 4 bases and J by 7 bases, with 6 bases of the junction left unmatched. Germline assignment: CDR1 SGHDN and CDR2 FVKESK. This CDR3 is 13 amino acids long. The CDR3 is CASSRGQVAGYTF. CDR3 in DNA: TGTGCCAGCAGCCGAGGACAGGTGGCTGGCTACACCTTC. The whole variable domain, remainder taken from reference TRBV14 and TRBJ1-2, is EAGVTQFPSHSVIEKGQTVTLRCDPISGHDNLYWYRRVMGKEIKFLLHFVKESKQDESGMPNNRFLAERTGGTYSTLKVQPAELEDSGVYFCASSRGQVAGYTFGSGTRLTVV.

The rearrangement links TRBV14 to TRBJ1-5, with D perhaps matching TRBD1 (5 bases). V gave up 3 bases and J gave up 6 bases, with 15 bases separating them. The CDR3 totals 15 residues. From germline, CDR1 is SGHDN and CDR2 FVKESK. The chain's CDR3 is CASSHAYWGGQPQHF. The CDR3 nucleotides read TGTGCCAGCAGCCATGCCTACTGGGGGGGTCAGCCCCAGCATTTT.

The rearrangement links TRBV5-1 to TRBJ1-1; the match to TRBD1 covers 11 bases. V shed 3 bases, J shed 4 bases, and the junction held 2 bases outside the gene matches. This CDR3 spans 14 amino acids. Germline values: CDR1 SGHRS, CDR2 YFSETQ. In nucleotides, the CDR3 is TGCGCCAGCAGCTCCGGACAGGGGGCCACTGAAGCTTTCTTT. Protein product: CASSSGQGATEAFF.